The 17 T cell receptor beta chains listed next were all sequenced from one sample in a study of OX40 agonist ivuxolimab in advanced cancers. Sequencing was performed with immunoSEQ multiplex PCR; in TCRdb, only in-frame clones are kept and a portion is missing. The sample carries 55,000 to 70,000 clones, 80% to 90% recorded once. This sample comprised CD4+ or CD8+ T cells sorted from blood, obtained in a trial of the OX40 agonist ivuxolimab. These TCRs come from an adult with an advanced solid tumor such as melanoma, head and neck, liver or kidney cancer.

The table lists this clone with a count of one. This rearrangement joins TRBV13 to TRBJ2-3; D might be TRBD1 (6 bases). Germline V gives CDR1 PRHDT, CDR2 FYEKMQ (reference sequence). The V end lost 5 bases, the J end lost 1 base, and 7 bases lay between the germline ends. The CDR3 runs 13 residues. The CDR3 loop is CASSAGGTDTQYF. In DNA, the CDR3 is TGTGCCAGCAGCGCAGGGGGCACAGATACGCAGTATTTT. The whole variable domain, remainder taken from reference TRBV13 and TRBJ2-3, is AAGVIQSPRHLIKEKRETATLKCYPIPRHDTVYWYQQGPGQDPQFLISFYEKMQSDKGSIPDRFSAQQFSDYHSELNMSSLELGDSALYFCASSAGGTDTQYFGPGTRLTVL.

The chain is built from TRBV19 and TRBJ1-5, with unresolved D. Germline CDR1 reads LNHDA; CDR2 reads SQIVND (reference sequence). This CDR3 comprises 15 residues. The V gene lost 7 bases and the J gene lost 2 bases, with 15 bases spanning the gap. DNA of the CDR3: TGTGCCAGTAAAAGCTCCCCGGAAGGCAATCAGCCCCAGCATTTT. Translation gives CASKSSPEGNQPQHF. The full variable domain, with the rest looked up from reference TRBV19 and TRBJ1-5, is DGGITQSPKYLFRKEGQNVTLSCEQNLNHDAMYWYRQDPGQGLRLIYYSQIVNDFQKGDIAEGYSVSREKKESFPLTVTSAQKNPTAFYLCASKSSPEGNQPQHFGDGTRLSIL.

The rearrangement uses TRBV29-1 and TRBJ2-5, with unresolved D. V was cut by 2 bases and J by 0 bases, with 10 bases left in between. Per germline, CDR1 SQVTM and CDR2 ANQGSEA. The CDR3 is 14 residues long. Here the CDR3 DNA reads TGCAGCGTTGAAAGGGTAGGGTACCAAGAGACCCAGTACTTC. This gives the protein CSVERVGYQETQYF. The complete variable domain, with remaining parts taken from reference TRBV29-1 and TRBJ2-5, reads SAVISQKPSRDICQRGTSLTIQCQVDSQVTMMFWYRQQPGQSLTLIATANQGSEATYESGFVIDKFPISRPNLTFSTLTVSNMSPEDSSIYLCSVERVGYQETQYFGPGTRLLVL.

The V call is TRBV5-1, the J call TRBJ2-7, with a possible D match to TRBD2 (6 bases). Germline V gene lookup returns CDR1 SGHRS and CDR2 YFSETQ. V was cut by 0 bases and J by 3 bases, with 10 bases left in between. The CDR3 is made up of 14 amino acids. CDR3 sequence (DNA): TGCGCCAGCAGCTTGGGGACTACCGGCTACGAGCAGTACTTC. It codes for CASSLGTTGYEQYF.

The chain joins TRBV19 to TRBJ2-5, with D tentatively TRBD1 or TRBD2 (6 bases each). V was trimmed by 10 bases and J by 0 bases, leaving 15 bases between them. Germline lookup yields CDR1 LNHDA and CDR2 SQIVND (reference sequence). The CDR3 contains 14 residues. The CDR3 DNA is TGTGCCACCGCGGGACAAGGAAACCAAGAGACCCAGTACTTC. Translating gives CATAGQGNQETQYF.

The chain is built from TRBV27 and TRBJ2-5; 8 nucleotides match TRBD2. The V segment lost 1 base and the J segment 5 bases; nucleotides outside the gene matches: 15. Germline CDR1 and CDR2: MNHEY and SMNVEV (reference sequence). The CDR3 consists of 18 residues. CDR3 in amino acids: CASSLFMSSGGRRETQYF. The CDR3 DNA follows: TGTGCCAGCAGTTTATTTATGAGTTCTGGCGGGAGGAGGGAGACCCAGTACTTC.

The V and J genes are TRBV4-1 and TRBJ1-5, with 8 positions matching TRBD1. V lost 1 base, J lost 6 bases, and 5 bases stayed unmatched. The length of the CDR3 is 15 residues. The germline V gene encodes CDR1 MGHRA and CDR2 YSYEKL. In DNA, the CDR3 is TGCGCCAGCAGCCAAGGGACAGGGAACCGTCAGCCCCAGCATTTT. Translating it yields CASSQGTGNRQPQHF.

The J gene is TRBJ2-6, the V gene TRBV23-1, with a possible D match to TRBD2 (5 bases). TRBV23-1 is an ORF, and what it does is uncertain. Between the trimmed V and J ends, which lost 5 bases and 0 bases, there was a span of 14 bases. This CDR3 contains 17 residues. CDR3 in DNA: TGCGCCAGCAGTTCGCTGGGAGAGGACTCTGGGGCCAACGTCCTGACTTTC. Protein sequence: CASSSLGEDSGANVLTF.

The chain recombines TRBV5-4 with TRBJ1-6; D possibly corresponds to TRBD1 (6 bases). With 0 bases removed from V and 8 bases from J, the gap between germline ends came to 9 bases. The germline CDR1 and CDR2 sequences are SGHNT and YYREEE (reference sequence). This CDR3 comprises 14 residues. CDR3 bases: TGTGCCAGCAGCTTGGTAGGGGGGCATTCACCCCTCCACTTT. Residues: CASSLVGGHSPLHF.

The V gene is TRBV7-2, the J gene TRBJ1-2; D is unclear. Per the germline V gene, CDR1 is SGHTA and CDR2 is FQGNSA. V was pared by 2 bases and J by 1 base, with 11 bases between. The CDR3 totals 15 residues. This CDR3 is CASSLSPGNNYGYTF. CDR3 nucleotides: TGTGCCAGCAGCTTATCCCCCGGCAATAACTATGGCTACACCTTC.

The chain uses TRBV7-2 and TRBJ2-3, with D uncertain. V lost 5 bases and J 4 bases, leaving 13 bases between the germline ends. The CDR3 contains 14 residues. Germline V gene data show CDR1 as SGHTA and CDR2 as FQGNSA. This chain's CDR3 is CASSPGPQADTQYF. CDR3 coding DNA: TGTGCCAGCAGCCCCGGTCCCCAGGCAGATACGCAGTATTTT.

The chain has TRBV14 and TRBJ2-3, with 9 bases that match TRBD2. The CDR3 covers 16 residues. The germline V gene has CDR1 SGHDN and CDR2 FVKESK. V shed 4 bases and J 0 bases; nucleotides not matched to a gene: 5. CDR3 bases: TGTGCCAGCAGCCGGCACCTAGCGGGAAGCACAGATACGCAGTATTTT. Translation gives CASSRHLAGSTDTQYF.

The chain recombines TRBV5-4 with TRBJ2-5; 9 bases match TRBD1. The end of the DNA aligns better with TRBJ2-7, so the J call may be wrong. This CDR3 region has 15 residues. Germline V CDR1 and CDR2: SGHNT, YYREEE (reference sequence). DNA for the CDR3: TGTGCCAGCAGCTCGAAACAGGGGGCGTCGGACGAGCAGTACTTC. The encoded protein is CASSSKQGASDEQYF.

The V gene is TRBV27, the J gene TRBJ2-3, with D unresolved. The V end lost 5 bases, the J end lost 0 bases, and 6 bases lay between the germline ends. Germline loops: CDR1 MNHEY, CDR2 SMNVEV (reference sequence). This CDR3 contains 13 residues. The CDR3 DNA sequence: TGTGCCAGCAGTACCGAAAGCACAGATACGCAGTATTTT. It encodes CASSTESTDTQYF.

This chain connects TRBV7-2 to TRBJ1-2; no firm D call. The CDR3 has 15 amino acids. CDR1 is SGHTA, CDR2 FQGNSA, per germline. Trimming removed 5 bases at V and 8 bases at J, with 21 bases between. Written as DNA, the CDR3 is TGTGCCAGCAGCCCCCCCGACCGGAGCCCTGCGGGCTACACCTTC. This sequence encodes CASSPPDRSPAGYTF.

This chain links TRBV6-6 with TRBJ2-5, with TRBD2 matching over 7 bases. The trim removed 5 bases at V and 5 bases at J, leaving 5 bases unmatched. The CDR3 contains 13 residues. CDR1 and CDR2 (germline): MNHNY, SVGAGI (reference sequence). The CDR3 nucleotides read TGTGCCAGCAGTAGACTAGCTTCTGAGACCCAGTACTTC. Amino acid sequence: CASSRLASETQYF.

The rearrangement joins TRBV2 to TRBJ1-5, with 8 bases aligning to TRBD1. V was clipped by 6 bases and J by 6 bases; unmatched bases: 7. The CDR3 has 14 amino acids. CDR1 and CDR2 from the germline V gene are SNHLY and FYNNEI. CDR3 sequence (DNA): TGTGCCAGCAGGGGCAGGGGGCTTTTTCAGCCCCAGCATTTT. Its translation is CASRGRGLFQPQHF. Drawing the rest from reference TRBV2 and TRBJ1-5, the complete variable domain is EPEVTQTPSHQVTQMGQEVILRCVPISNHLYFYWYRQILGQKVEFLVSFYNNEISEKSEIFDDQFSVERPDGSNFTLKIRSTKLEDSAMYFCASRGRGLFQPQHFGDGTRLSIL.